Listed here is a single T cell receptor (beta chain). The table came from immunoSEQ multiplex PCR; TCRdb's copy has only in-frame clones and leaves some out. The data contain around 140,000 clones, approximately 92% of them seen just once; the ten biggest clones take up around 3.5%. The entry originates in a study of T cell responses to AZD1222 COVID-19 vaccine. The CDR3 length is 15 residues. From germline, CDR1 is LNHDA and CDR2 SQIVND (reference sequence). Trimming cost V 7 bases and J 4 bases; bases outside gene matches: 8. Sequenced material: peripheral blood, taken 28 days after the second AZD1222 dose. The V and J genes are TRBV19 and TRBJ1-4; TRBD1 matches at 8 bases. The receptor's source is an adult who received the AZD1222 COVID-19 vaccine. In nucleotides, the CDR3 is TGTGCCAGTAATGACAGGGGAACAAATAATGAAAAACTGTTTTTT. This translates into CASNDRGTNNEKLFF.